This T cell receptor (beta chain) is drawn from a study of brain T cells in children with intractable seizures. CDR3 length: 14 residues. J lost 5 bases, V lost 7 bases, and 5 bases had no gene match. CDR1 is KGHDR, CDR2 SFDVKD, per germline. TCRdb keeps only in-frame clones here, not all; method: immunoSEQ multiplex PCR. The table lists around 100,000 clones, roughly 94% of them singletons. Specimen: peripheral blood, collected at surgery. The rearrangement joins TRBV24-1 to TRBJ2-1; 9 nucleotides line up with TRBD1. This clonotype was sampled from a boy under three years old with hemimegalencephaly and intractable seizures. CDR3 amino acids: CATSPGQGHNEQFF. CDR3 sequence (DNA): TGTGCCACCAGCCCGGGACAGGGACACAATGAGCAGTTCTTC.